This T cell receptor beta chain was captured in a study of blood T cell repertoires in COVID-19. Study information: Material from acute and convalescent COVID-19 was sourced from the United States, Italy and Spain. From T cells, B-cell-depleted T cells, or PBMCs came the material, which was cDNA or gDNA.

Germline V gene lookup returns CDR1 LGHNA and CDR2 YSLEER. The CDR3 covers 13 residues. Between the trimmed V and J ends, which lost 0 bases and 2 bases, there was a span of 4 bases. This clone appeared a few times. Method: immunoSEQ multiplex PCR; TCRdb's copy keeps in-frame clones and lacks some. The table includes 110,000 or so clones, approximately 90% detected once. The chain couples TRBV4-3 to TRBJ1-1, with D hard to call. Sequences were obtained from peripheral blood. The receptor's source is a woman between 70 and 85 years old who had recovered from COVID-19. The CDR3 is CASSQEANTEAFF. DNA for the CDR3: TGCGCCAGCAGCCAAGAAGCAAACACTGAAGCTTTCTTT.